The 20 T cell receptor beta chains presented below share a single source sample, sequenced in a study of Graves' ophthalmopathy and Graves' hyperthyroidism. As the template, RNA transcripts were used to amplify TCR beta CDR3 regions. An initial RT-PCR round employing HTBI primers preceded a second-round multiplex PCR. One entry per CDR3 protein, called by TCRdb with MiXCR from the multiplex PCR reads. This sample has around 400,000 distinct CDR3 sequences, with around 16% found just once. The sequencing sample was made of peripheral blood. The receptors come from a woman between 18 and 29 years old with Graves' ophthalmopathy.

In its sample, this clonotype was seen many times. The chain recombines TRBV28 with TRBJ2-7; the D is unclear. The germline CDR1 and CDR2 sequences are MDHEN and SYDVKM. Deletions cut 7 bases from V and 0 bases from J, with 7 bases between. CDR3 size: 12 residues. CDR3 DNA: TGTGCCAGCAAGGTAGCCTCCTACGAGCAGTACTTC. It yields the protein CASKVASYEQYF.

This clonotype has at least ten counts. The J gene is TRBJ1-2, the V gene TRBV19; D is uncertain. The CDR3 totals 15 residues. CDR1 LNHDA and CDR2 SQIVND come from the germline V gene (reference sequence). V lost 5 bases to trimming and J lost 0 bases, with 13 bases between them. CDR3 region: CASSPPTHSNYGYTF. The DNA for the CDR3 is TGTGCCAGTAGTCCCCCGACACATTCTAACTATGGCTACACCTTC. Together with reference TRBV19 and TRBJ1-2, the CDR3 gives the full variable domain: DGGITQSPKYLFRKEGQNVTLSCEQNLNHDAMYWYRQDPGQGLRLIYYSQIVNDFQKGDIAEGYSVSREKKESFPLTVTSAQKNPTAFYLCASSPPTHSNYGYTFGSGTRLTVV.

This clonotype was seen many times. One end of the junction is discordant with germline, which a read error may explain. The chain couples TRBV30 to TRBJ2-5; D is perhaps TRBD1 or TRBD2 (5 bases each). Germline lookup yields CDR1 GTSNPN and CDR2 SVGIG (reference sequence). CDR3 size: 15 residues. CDR3 residues: CAWRRYAGIDGTQHF. In DNA form, the CDR3 reads TGTGCCTGGAGACGTTATGCCGGGATTGATGGGACCCAGCACTTC.

The J gene is TRBJ1-1, the V gene TRBV12-3 or TRBV12-4, with 7 nucleotides matching TRBD1. The V and J ends lost 3 bases and 6 bases, in that order; junction bases with no gene match: 7. There are 14 residues in the CDR3. The CDR3 DNA reads as TGTGCCAGCAGTTTGGTACAGGGGTACGCTGAAGCTTTCTTT. Amino acid sequence: CASSLVQGYAEAFF.

A few counts support this clonotype. The V and J genes are TRBV20-1 and TRBJ2-5; D ambiguous. V lost 7 bases and J 2 bases, leaving 17 bases between the germline ends. The germline V gene has CDR1 DFQATT and CDR2 SNEGSKA (reference sequence). The CDR3 runs to 14 residues. The CDR3 region is CSVSSSGSQETQYF. The CDR3 DNA reads as TGCAGTGTTTCCTCGTCGGGCTCACAAGAGACCCAGTACTTC.

In its sample, this clonotype was seen many times. The chain has TRBV6-5 and TRBJ2-7, with no clear D. The CDR3 is made up of 15 amino acids. CDR1 MNHEY and CDR2 SVGAGI come from the germline V gene. With 4 bases removed from V and 3 bases from J, the gap between germline ends came to 16 bases. CDR3 sequence (DNA): TGTGCCAGCAGTTCCGTGGGTGGCCCTAACTACGAGCAGTACTTC. Amino acid sequence: CASSSVGGPNYEQYF.

This clonotype was seen ten or more times. V and J are TRBV30 and TRBJ2-7, with TRBD2 identical over 10 bases. V lost 3 bases, J lost 3 bases, and 8 bases stayed unmatched. CDR1 and CDR2 from the germline V gene are GTSNPN and SVGIG (reference sequence). The CDR3 runs to 15 residues. The CDR3 DNA reads TGTGCCTGGAGCCGTCAGGGACTAGCGCACTACGAGCAGTACTTC. It translates to CAWSRQGLAHYEQYF. Variable domain in full (rest from reference TRBV30 and TRBJ2-7): SQTIHQWPATLVQPVGSPLSLECTVEGTSNPNLYWYRQAAGRGLQLLFYSVGIGQISSEVPQNLSASRPQDRQFILSSKKLLLSDSGFYLCAWSRQGLAHYEQYFGPGTRLTVT.

This clonotype was counted many times. DNA of the CDR3: TGTGCCAGCAGCCAAGCGGATTCGACAGGGAGGGAGACCCAGTACTTC. It translates to CASSQADSTGRETQYF. The chain combines TRBV4-2 with TRBJ2-5, with a possible D match to TRBD1 (7 bases). Germline loops: CDR1 LGHNA, CDR2 YNFKEQ. Trimming took off 1 base at V and 5 bases at J, with 17 bases between the two ends. The CDR3 is 16 residues long.

The sample holds many counts of this clonotype. The rearrangement joins TRBV27 to TRBJ2-7; unclear D gene. The V end lost 3 bases, the J end lost 2 bases, and 11 bases lay between the germline ends. This CDR3 is built from 14 residues. The germline CDR1 and CDR2 sequences are MNHEY and SMNVEV (reference sequence). The CDR3 protein is CASSFKGGAYEQYF. CDR3 in DNA: TGTGCCAGCAGTTTCAAGGGTGGGGCCTACGAGCAGTACTTC.

The chain couples TRBV28 to TRBJ1-2; the match to TRBD1 covers 9 bases. Germline V CDR1 and CDR2: MDHEN, SYDVKM. The CDR3 has 13 amino acids. The V gene end was trimmed by 6 bases and the J gene end by 6 bases; junction bases not matched to a gene: 5. The CDR3 region has the DNA TGTGCCAGCAGATCGGGACAGGGAGATGGCTACACCTTC. The encoded protein is CASRSGQGDGYTF.

This clonotype was recorded many times. The chain is built from TRBV7-2 and TRBJ2-7; 14 bases are shared with TRBD2. Germline V CDR1 and CDR2: SGHTA, FQGNSA. J was trimmed by 4 bases and V by 4 bases; bases with no gene match: 6. The CDR3 runs 16 residues. CDR3 coding DNA: TGTGCCAGCAGCTACGGACTAGCGGGGGGAATTTACGAGCAGTACTTC. As protein: CASSYGLAGGIYEQYF.

The sample holds many counts of this clonotype. The rearrangement uses TRBV19 and TRBJ1-5, with 10 bases aligning to TRBD1. The CDR3 length is 14 residues. The J segment lost 3 bases and the V segment lost 5 bases, leaving 1 base of the junction unmatched. Germline values: CDR1 LNHDA, CDR2 SQIVND (reference sequence). The CDR3 reads CASSGQGVNQPQHF. DNA for the CDR3: TGTGCCAGTAGTGGACAGGGGGTCAATCAGCCCCAGCATTTT.

The chain couples TRBV20-1 to TRBJ2-4; the D gene is possibly TRBD2 (6 bases). The V and J ends lost 6 bases and 9 bases respectively, with 21 bases between them. CDR1 is DFQATT and CDR2 is SNEGSKA in the germline V gene (reference sequence). CDR3 length equals 14 residues. This chain's CDR3 is CSAPLDRGSSIQYF. The CDR3, as DNA: TGCAGTGCCCCTTTGGATCGGGGGAGCAGCATTCAGTACTTC.

As regards this clonotype: This may be a read error, as it is one base from a much larger clone. CDR3 sequence reads: CASSSQEICNSPLHF. CDR3 sequence (DNA): TGTGCCAGCAGCTCTCAGGAGATCTGTAATTCACCCCTCCACTTT. The rearrangement links TRBV7-9 to TRBJ1-6; D ambiguous. The germline V and J ends were trimmed by 4 bases and 6 bases, with 13 bases remaining between them. The CDR3 covers 15 residues. Germline values: CDR1 SEHNR, CDR2 FQNEAQ (reference sequence).

This clonotype was seen at least ten times. The V call is TRBV6-5, the J call TRBJ1-1; D ambiguous. The CDR3 runs 16 residues. Germline assignment: CDR1 MNHEY and CDR2 SVGAGI. V was clipped by 3 bases and J by 0 bases, with 14 bases between them. CDR3 coding DNA: TGTGCCAGCAGTTATGATCGTATTAGGCTGAACACTGAAGCTTTCTTT. Its protein product is CASSYDRIRLNTEAFF.

This clonotype was seen ten or more times. CDR3 DNA sequence: TGTGCCAGCAGCTTAGAGGAACGGGGTTGGAGAACAGATACGCAGTATTTT. Protein sequence: CASSLEERGWRTDTQYF. V gene TRBV11-1 combines with J gene TRBJ2-3; D is possibly TRBD2 (5 bases). V lost 1 base and J 3 bases, leaving 17 bases between the germline ends. The CDR3 has 17 residues. Germline CDR1 and CDR2: SGHAT and FQDESV (reference sequence).

This clonotype was detected ten times or more. The chain carries TRBV28 and TRBJ2-7, with 10 positions matching TRBD1. J lost 9 bases, V lost 4 bases, and 12 bases had no gene match. CDR1 and CDR2 (germline): MDHEN, SYDVKM. This CDR3 is 15 amino acids long. The CDR3 spells CASSYSGQGLLGQYF. In nucleotides, the CDR3 is TGTGCCAGCAGTTACTCGGGACAGGGGTTGTTAGGGCAGTACTTC.

The rearrangement uses TRBV6-2 or TRBV6-3 and TRBJ2-7; D might be TRBD1 (5 bases). Trimming left V 6 bases short and J 9 bases short, with 18 bases between. Germline V gives CDR1 MNHEY, CDR2 SVGEGT. This CDR3 region has 13 residues. The CDR3 coding sequence is TGTGCCAGCAGATCTTTCGGGCGCCAGGGGCAGTACTTC. Amino acids: CASRSFGRQGQYF.

This clonotype was recorded many times. This chain connects TRBV6-1 to TRBJ1-5; 7 bases line up with TRBD1. The CDR3 length is 16 residues. V trimming: 6 bases; J trimming: 6 bases; junction bases outside the gene matches: 14. In germline, CDR1 is MNHNS, CDR2 SASEGT. The CDR3 region is CASRHRGLGFGQPQHF. The DNA of the CDR3 is TGTGCCAGCAGGCACAGGGGATTGGGGTTTGGTCAGCCCCAGCATTTT.

This clonotype was seen repeatedly, ten times or more. The chain combines TRBV6-1 with TRBJ2-2; 10 nucleotides match TRBD1. Germline V lookup: CDR1 MNHNS, CDR2 SASEGT. The CDR3 sequence is 17 residues long. V lost 4 bases, J lost 6 bases, and 11 bases stayed unmatched. The CDR3 spells CASSGDRGLVSSGELFF. The CDR3 DNA is TGTGCCAGCAGTGGAGACAGGGGGCTTGTTTCTTCCGGGGAGCTGTTTTTT.